Listed below are T cell receptor beta chains from one sample, sequenced in a study of spatial heterogeneity in lung cancer. TCRdb passed the 5' RACE reads through MiXCR, listing each CDR3 protein once. This table has tens of thousands of distinct CDR3 sequences, 6% appearing once. This specimen consisted of PBMCs, obtained at follow-up. The source of these receptors is a male donor with early-stage non-small cell lung cancer. Both conserved end residues are part of each CDR3. The D gene is left open where the match is weak. Size is stated for part of the rows, as once, few or many counts, or as a class when the clone is expanded.

V gene: TRBV28
J gene: TRBJ2-2
D gene: TRBD1
clone size: many
CDR3 DNA: TGTGCCAGCAGCACCGGACAGGGAAACACCGGGGAGCTGTTTTTT
CDR3 protein: CASSTGQGNTGELFF

V gene: TRBV20-1
J gene: TRBJ2-1
D gene: TRBD2
clone size: many
CDR3 DNA: TGCAGTGCTATTTTCCTAGCGGGAGCAGGCTACAATGAGCAGTTCTTC
CDR3 protein: CSAIFLAGAGYNEQFF

V gene: TRBV3-1
J gene: TRBJ1-5
D gene: .
clone size: .
CDR3 DNA: TGTGCCAGCAGCCAAGATTGGGGGAGTCAGCCCCAGCATTTT
CDR3 protein: CASSQDWGSQPQHF

V gene: TRBV4-1
J gene: TRBJ1-5
D gene: .
clone size: .
CDR3 DNA: TGCGCCAGCAGCCAAGGAGGCGGGAACCACCAGCCCCAGCATTTT
CDR3 protein: CASSQGGGNHQPQHF

V gene: TRBV27
J gene: TRBJ2-1
D gene: TRBD1
clone size: many
CDR3 DNA: TGTGCCAGCAGTACGGGATTTGAGGGGACAGGGGTAAATGAGCAGTTCTTC
CDR3 protein: CASSTGFEGTGVNEQFF

V gene: TRBV11-2
J gene: TRBJ2-1
D gene: TRBD2
clone size: many
CDR3 DNA: TGTGCCAGCAGCCGGACTAGCGGGGGGCCTTCCTACAATGAGCAGTTCTTC
CDR3 protein: CASSRTSGGPSYNEQFF

V gene: TRBV20-1
J gene: TRBJ2-1
D gene: TRBD2
clone size: many
CDR3 DNA: TGCAGTGCTTTTTCCGGGACTAGCGGAGGGGGTGAGCAGTTCTTC
CDR3 protein: CSAFSGTSGGGEQFF

V gene: TRBV11-2
J gene: TRBJ2-5
D gene: TRBD2
clone size: many
CDR3 DNA: TGTGCCAGCAGCTCCGGACTAGCGGGAGGGCAGTTAGAGACCCAGTACTTC
CDR3 protein: CASSSGLAGGQLETQYF

V gene: TRBV20-1
J gene: TRBJ1-3
D gene: .
clone size: many
CDR3 DNA: TGCAGTGCTAGTGGGGGGAATATTGGAAACACCATATATTTT
CDR3 protein: CSASGGNIGNTIYF

V gene: TRBV20-1
J gene: TRBJ1-1
D gene: .
clone size: few
CDR3 DNA: TGCAGTGCTAGTGGGGGGGCCAACACTGAAGCTTTCTTT
CDR3 protein: CSASGGANTEAFF

V gene: TRBV6-5
J gene: TRBJ1-4
D gene: TRBD1
clone size: .
CDR3 DNA: TGTGCCAGCAGCCGCGGGACAGGGAGCGAAAAACTGTTTTTT
CDR3 protein: CASSRGTGSEKLFF

V gene: TRBV5-4
J gene: TRBJ1-2
D gene: .
clone size: many
CDR3 DNA: TGTGCCAGCAGCTTGGGGGGGACACCAGTCAACTATGGCTACACCTTC
CDR3 protein: CASSLGGTPVNYGYTF

V gene: TRBV9
J gene: TRBJ2-7
D gene: .
clone size: medium-sized
CDR3 DNA: TGTGCCAGCAGCCCACAGGGCTACGAGCAGTACTTC
CDR3 protein: CASSPQGYEQYF

V gene: TRBV6-5
J gene: TRBJ2-1
D gene: TRBD2
clone size: many
CDR3 DNA: TGTGCCAGCAGCCCCTCGGAGCGGGGGGGCCGGGGGCAGTTCTTC
CDR3 protein: CASSPSERGGRGQFF

V gene: TRBV25-1
J gene: TRBJ1-1
D gene: TRBD1
clone size: many
CDR3 DNA: TGTGCCAGCAGTGAAGTAAGGGGGCGCGACACTGAAGCTTTCTTT
CDR3 protein: CASSEVRGRDTEAFF

V gene: TRBV6-6
J gene: TRBJ2-3
D gene: .
clone size: many
CDR3 DNA: TGTGCCAGCAAGAGGGACCGCCGGCCAGATACGCAGTATTTT
CDR3 protein: CASKRDRRPDTQYF

V gene: TRBV20-1
J gene: TRBJ2-1
D gene: .
clone size: many
CDR3 DNA: TGCAGTGCTAGCCCAGCGGATGAGCAGTTCTTC
CDR3 protein: CSASPADEQFF

V gene: TRBV7-9
J gene: TRBJ1-2
D gene: .
clone size: many
CDR3 DNA: TGTGCCAGCAGCCGAGGGACCACCTATGGCTACACCTTC
CDR3 protein: CASSRGTTYGYTF

V gene: TRBV20-1
J gene: TRBJ1-5
D gene: .
clone size: .
CDR3 DNA: TGCAGTGCTAGAGATAGTGGGGGCTTTAGCCAGCCCCAGCATTTT
CDR3 protein: CSARDSGGFSQPQHF

V gene: TRBV20-1
J gene: TRBJ1-4
D gene: .
clone size: .
CDR3 DNA: TGCAGTGCTAGACAGAATGAAAAACTGTTTTTT
CDR3 protein: CSARQNEKLFF

V gene: TRBV5-1
J gene: TRBJ2-3
D gene: TRBD1
clone size: .
CDR3 DNA: TGCGCCAGCAGCCGCCAGACAGGGGGCCGCGATACGCAGTATTTT
CDR3 protein: CASSRQTGGRDTQYF

V gene: TRBV29-1
J gene: TRBJ2-7
D gene: .
clone size: many
CDR3 DNA: TGCAGCTCTAGAACTTCACACGAGCAGTACTTC
CDR3 protein: CSSRTSHEQYF

V gene: TRBV12-3/TRBV12-4
J gene: TRBJ1-1
D gene: .
clone size: .
CDR3 DNA: TGTGCCAGCAGACTGGGACACCCGACTAGAGCTTTCTTT
CDR3 protein: CASRLGHPTRAFF

V gene: TRBV7-8
J gene: TRBJ2-1
D gene: .
clone size: many
CDR3 DNA: TGTGCCAGCAGCTTGGTTAGTCTCCGAGGGAATGAGCAGTTCTTC
CDR3 protein: CASSLVSLRGNEQFF

V gene: TRBV28
J gene: TRBJ2-3
D gene: TRBD2
clone size: few
CDR3 DNA: TGTGCCAGCAGTTTAGGTAGCGGGGGAACCCCAGATACGCAGTATTTT
CDR3 protein: CASSLGSGGTPDTQYF

V gene: TRBV25-1
J gene: TRBJ2-2
D gene: .
clone size: many
CDR3 DNA: TGTGCCAGCAGAAAAAGTGAGGCGAACACCGGGGAGCTGTTTTTT
CDR3 protein: CASRKSEANTGELFF

V gene: TRBV18
J gene: TRBJ2-2
D gene: .
clone size: many
CDR3 DNA: TGTGCCAGCTCACCACCGGGAGCCGGGGAGCTGTTTTTT
CDR3 protein: CASSPPGAGELFF

V gene: TRBV2
J gene: TRBJ2-1
D gene: .
clone size: many
CDR3 DNA: TGTGCCAGCAGGTTGGAACGACAATACAATGAGCAGTTCTTC
CDR3 protein: CASRLERQYNEQFF

V gene: TRBV6-1
J gene: TRBJ2-3
D gene: TRBD2
clone size: .
CDR3 DNA: TGTGCCAGCAGTGAACAGGGACTAGCGGGGGGAGTAGATACGCAGTATTTT
CDR3 protein: CASSEQGLAGGVDTQYF

V gene: TRBV30
J gene: TRBJ1-5
D gene: .
clone size: .
CDR3 DNA: TGTGCCTGGAGTGTAGACAATAATCAGCCCCAGCATTTT
CDR3 protein: CAWSVDNNQPQHF

V gene: TRBV3-1
J gene: TRBJ1-1
D gene: .
clone size: .
CDR3 DNA: TGTGCCAGCAGCCAAGTTCACAGGAACACTGAAGCTTTCTTT
CDR3 protein: CASSQVHRNTEAFF

V gene: TRBV24-1
J gene: TRBJ2-3
D gene: .
clone size: medium-sized
CDR3 DNA: TGTGCCACCAGCGGGGACGGATTGGACACAGATACGCAGTATTTT
CDR3 protein: CATSGDGLDTDTQYF

V gene: TRBV28
J gene: TRBJ1-2
D gene: .
clone size: many
CDR3 DNA: TGTGCCAGCAGTTTAGCCTATGGCTACACCTTC
CDR3 protein: CASSLAYGYTF

V gene: TRBV6-1
J gene: TRBJ1-1
D gene: .
clone size: many
CDR3 DNA: TGTGCCAGCAGTGAAACAAGGAACACTGAAGCTTTCTTT
CDR3 protein: CASSETRNTEAFF

V gene: TRBV12-3/TRBV12-4
J gene: TRBJ2-1
D gene: .
clone size: few
CDR3 DNA: TGTGCCAGCAAAAGGGGTTTCGACCTGTACAATGAGCAGTTCTTC
CDR3 protein: CASKRGFDLYNEQFF

V gene: TRBV5-1
J gene: TRBJ1-1
D gene: .
clone size: many
CDR3 DNA: TGCGCCAGCAGCTCGGACGGGAACACTGAAGCTTTCTTT
CDR3 protein: CASSSDGNTEAFF

V gene: TRBV6-2/TRBV6-3
J gene: TRBJ2-3
D gene: .
clone size: many
CDR3 DNA: TGTGCCAGCAGTTACTCGAGTGGGGACACAGATACGCAGTATTTT
CDR3 protein: CASSYSSGDTDTQYF

V gene: TRBV6-5
J gene: TRBJ1-4
D gene: .
clone size: many
CDR3 DNA: TGTGCCACTCGGACCGGGACGTATGAAAAACTGTTTTTT
CDR3 protein: CATRTGTYEKLFF

V gene: TRBV6-1
J gene: TRBJ1-1
D gene: .
clone size: many
CDR3 DNA: TGTGCCAGCAGTGTGACCACGAACACTGAAGCTTTCTTT
CDR3 protein: CASSVTTNTEAFF

V gene: TRBV6-2/TRBV6-3
J gene: TRBJ2-1
D gene: TRBD2
clone size: .
CDR3 DNA: TGTGCCAGCTCGCCTAGCGGGGGGGCATGGAATGAGCAGTTCTTC
CDR3 protein: CASSPSGGAWNEQFF

V gene: TRBV20-1
J gene: TRBJ1-4
D gene: .
clone size: many
CDR3 DNA: TGCAGTGCTAGAGAGCCCGCAGGGGCGGCAGAAAAACTGTTTTTT
CDR3 protein: CSAREPAGAAEKLFF

V gene: TRBV25-1
J gene: TRBJ1-1
D gene: .
clone size: .
CDR3 DNA: TGTGCCGGTCAGTACTCGAACACTGAAGCTTTCTTT
CDR3 protein: CAGQYSNTEAFF

V gene: TRBV20-1
J gene: TRBJ1-4
D gene: .
clone size: .
CDR3 DNA: TGCAGTGCACTACCAGGGAATAATGAAAAACTGTTTTTT
CDR3 protein: CSALPGNNEKLFF

V gene: TRBV5-1
J gene: TRBJ2-1
D gene: .
clone size: many
CDR3 DNA: TGCGCCAGCAGCTTGGCACCAGGGGATGAGCAGTTCTTC
CDR3 protein: CASSLAPGDEQFF

V gene: TRBV5-5
J gene: TRBJ1-5
D gene: .
clone size: .
CDR3 DNA: TGTGCCAGCAGCTTGCGGGGGGGAGGCAATCAGCCCCAGCATTTT
CDR3 protein: CASSLRGGGNQPQHF

V gene: TRBV3-1
J gene: TRBJ2-3
D gene: .
clone size: many
CDR3 DNA: TGTGCCAGCAGCCCGGGGACAGATACGCAGTATTTT
CDR3 protein: CASSPGTDTQYF

V gene: TRBV27
J gene: TRBJ2-7
D gene: TRBD1
clone size: .
CDR3 DNA: TGTGCCAGCAGCCGGGACAGAGCCTACGAGCAGTACTTC
CDR3 protein: CASSRDRAYEQYF

V gene: TRBV12-3/TRBV12-4
J gene: TRBJ2-1
D gene: .
clone size: medium-sized
CDR3 DNA: TGTGCCAGCACCAGGGGTACCTACAATGAGCAGTTCTTC
CDR3 protein: CASTRGTYNEQFF

V gene: TRBV13
J gene: TRBJ2-5
D gene: .
clone size: many
CDR3 DNA: TGTGCCAGCAGCTTAGCCCCCCCGGGGGCGCATGTGGAGACCCAGTACTTC
CDR3 protein: CASSLAPPGAHVETQYF

V gene: TRBV5-4
J gene: TRBJ2-5
D gene: .
clone size: .
CDR3 DNA: TGTGCCAGCAGTTTGAGGGACCTGCAGGGGCAGACCCAGTACTTC
CDR3 protein: CASSLRDLQGQTQYF

V gene: TRBV7-2
J gene: TRBJ2-3
D gene: TRBD1
clone size: .
CDR3 DNA: TGTGCCAGCAGCAAGGGGGCAGGCCTAATTTTAACAGATACGCAGTATTTT
CDR3 protein: CASSKGAGLILTDTQYF

V gene: TRBV20-1
J gene: TRBJ2-3
D gene: TRBD2
clone size: many
CDR3 DNA: TGCAGTGCCCTTGGACTAGCGGGAGATAGCACAGATACGCAGTATTTT
CDR3 protein: CSALGLAGDSTDTQYF

V gene: TRBV7-9
J gene: TRBJ2-3
D gene: .
clone size: many
CDR3 DNA: TGTGCCAGCAGTCCGCCCTTCCGACTCGGAGATACGCAGTATTTT
CDR3 protein: CASSPPFRLGDTQYF

V gene: TRBV12-5
J gene: TRBJ1-2
D gene: .
clone size: many
CDR3 DNA: TGTGCTAGTGGCCGACAGCCCCCTAACTATGGCTACACTTTC
CDR3 protein: CASGRQPPNYGYTF

V gene: TRBV11-2
J gene: TRBJ2-1
D gene: TRBD2
clone size: many
CDR3 DNA: TGTGCCAGCAGCTCCGGAGTAGCGGGGGGGCGTTTTAATGAGCAGTTCTTC
CDR3 protein: CASSSGVAGGRFNEQFF